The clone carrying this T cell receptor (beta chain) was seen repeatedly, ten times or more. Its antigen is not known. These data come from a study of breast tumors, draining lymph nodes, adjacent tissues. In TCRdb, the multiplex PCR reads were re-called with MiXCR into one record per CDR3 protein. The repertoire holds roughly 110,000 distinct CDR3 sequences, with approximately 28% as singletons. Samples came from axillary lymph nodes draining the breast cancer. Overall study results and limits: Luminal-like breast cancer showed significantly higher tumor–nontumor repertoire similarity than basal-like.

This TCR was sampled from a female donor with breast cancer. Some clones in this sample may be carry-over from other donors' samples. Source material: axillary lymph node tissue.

CDR3 coding DNA: TGTGCCAGCAGCCTACTAGGGGGGCCCGGGTTGTCCGGGGAGCTGTTTTTT. The encoded protein is CASSLLGGPGLSGELFF. The chain joins TRBV7-3 to TRBJ2-2; D tentatively reads TRBD1 or TRBD2 (6 bases each). In germline, CDR1 is SGHTA, CDR2 FQGTGA. V gave up 5 bases and J gave up 6 bases, with 22 bases separating them. This CDR3 has 17 residues.